These T cell receptor beta chains were read from a single sample in a study of T cell repertoires and Cas9 in healthy adults. Using immunoSEQ multiplex PCR, the repertoire was profiled, and TCRdb retains in-frame clones only, with some absent. Counted here are 20,000 to 25,000 clones, less than 95% occurring once; the ten biggest clones make up roughly 0.78%. Sequencing input: CD4+ effector T cells (CD127+, CD25-, CD137-, CD154-) from PBMCs; culture status not recorded. These receptor sequences come from a human donor in good health. The CDR3 runs from the conserved cysteine through the conserved F or W. Each record gives: D gene, J gene, clone size, V gene, CDR3 DNA, CDR3 protein. The D gene is left open where the match is weak. Only part of the rows carry a size: once, few, many, or a class if the clone is expanded.

d_gene: TRBD2
j_gene: TRBJ2-3
abundance: .
v_gene: TRBV7-7
CDR3nt: TGTGCCAGCAGCACCGGACTAGCGGGAAGGATAGATACGCAGTATTTT
CDR3aa: CASSTGLAGRIDTQYF

d_gene: .
j_gene: TRBJ1-1
abundance: .
v_gene: TRBV4-1
CDR3nt: TGCGCCAGCAGCCTCCCGTCAGCGGGGGGCACTGAAGCTTTCTTT
CDR3aa: CASSLPSAGGTEAFF

d_gene: .
j_gene: TRBJ1-5
abundance: .
v_gene: TRBV6-1
CDR3nt: TGTGCCAGCAGTGCCAGGGTACAGCCCCAGCATTTT
CDR3aa: CASSARVQPQHF

d_gene: TRBD1
j_gene: TRBJ2-7
abundance: .
v_gene: TRBV28
CDR3nt: TGTGCCAGCAGTCCCCCCTCGCCGGGACAGGGGGGCGAGCAGTACTTC
CDR3aa: CASSPPSPGQGGEQYF

d_gene: TRBD1
j_gene: TRBJ2-4
abundance: .
v_gene: TRBV7-3
CDR3nt: TGTGCCAGCAGCTCCTTGGGACAGGGAATGAACATTCAGTACTTC
CDR3aa: CASSSLGQGMNIQYF

d_gene: .
j_gene: TRBJ1-5
abundance: .
v_gene: TRBV6-6
CDR3nt: TGTGCCAGCAGTTTCCGACTGAAAAATAGCAATCAGCCCCAGCATTTT
CDR3aa: CASSFRLKNSNQPQHF

d_gene: .
j_gene: TRBJ1-2
abundance: .
v_gene: TRBV29-1
CDR3nt: TGCAGCGTTGGCTATGGGGGTCAGAACTATGGCTACACCTTC
CDR3aa: CSVGYGGQNYGYTF

d_gene: .
j_gene: TRBJ2-1
abundance: once
v_gene: TRBV15
CDR3nt: TGTGCCACCAGCAGAGATGGGAGACAGTACAATGAGCAGTTCTTC
CDR3aa: CATSRDGRQYNEQFF

d_gene: .
j_gene: TRBJ2-1
abundance: .
v_gene: TRBV2
CDR3nt: TGTGCCAGCAGTGAATACTACAGGGAAAGATGGGTAAAAAACAATGAGCAGTTCTTC
CDR3aa: CASSEYYRERWVKNNEQFF

d_gene: .
j_gene: TRBJ1-3
abundance: .
v_gene: TRBV9
CDR3nt: TGTGCCAGCAGCCCCGGGACACCATCTGGAAACACCATATATTTT
CDR3aa: CASSPGTPSGNTIYF

d_gene: .
j_gene: TRBJ2-5
abundance: .
v_gene: TRBV6-6
CDR3nt: TGTGCCAGCAGTCCAGGCGGAAGTCTGGCTCAGTACTTC
CDR3aa: CASSPGGSLAQYF

d_gene: .
j_gene: TRBJ1-2
abundance: .
v_gene: TRBV6-5
CDR3nt: TGTGCCAGCAGTTACTCGACAGTCTATGGCTACACCTTC
CDR3aa: CASSYSTVYGYTF

d_gene: .
j_gene: TRBJ1-1
abundance: .
v_gene: TRBV4-3
CDR3nt: TGCGCCAGCAGCGCCCGGGCCTCCGGCAGTCCAGCTTTCTTT
CDR3aa: CASSARASGSPAFF

d_gene: .
j_gene: TRBJ2-1
abundance: .
v_gene: TRBV7-6
CDR3nt: TGTGCCAGCAGCTTAGCGGGGGCGTCCTACAATGAGCAGTTCTTC
CDR3aa: CASSLAGASYNEQFF

d_gene: TRBD1
j_gene: TRBJ2-1
abundance: .
v_gene: TRBV15
CDR3nt: TGTGCCACCAGCATCCACCGACAGGGCGGGTTAAATGAGCAGTTCTTC
CDR3aa: CATSIHRQGGLNEQFF

d_gene: .
j_gene: TRBJ2-7
abundance: .
v_gene: TRBV5-1
CDR3nt: TGCGCCAGCGCGGGGCAGGCGAGCTCCTACGAGCAGTACTTC
CDR3aa: CASAGQASSYEQYF

d_gene: .
j_gene: TRBJ2-5
abundance: .
v_gene: TRBV7-2
CDR3nt: TGTGCCAGCAGCTTAGTTAGGGGCAGGGAGACCCAGTACTTC
CDR3aa: CASSLVRGRETQYF

d_gene: .
j_gene: TRBJ1-5
abundance: .
v_gene: TRBV18
CDR3nt: TGTGCCAGCTCACCAGAATCGGAGGGGCAGCCCCAGCATTTT
CDR3aa: CASSPESEGQPQHF

d_gene: TRBD2
j_gene: TRBJ2-5
abundance: .
v_gene: TRBV5-4
CDR3nt: TGTGCCAGCAGCGGGCCAGGCGGGGGGGAAGAGACCCAGTACTTC
CDR3aa: CASSGPGGGEETQYF

d_gene: .
j_gene: TRBJ2-1
abundance: .
v_gene: TRBV11-3
CDR3nt: TGTGCCAGCAGCTTATATCACAACCATGGGCAGTTCTTC
CDR3aa: CASSLYHNHGQFF

d_gene: .
j_gene: TRBJ2-1
abundance: .
v_gene: TRBV5-4
CDR3nt: TGTGCCAGCAGCCCGGATGAGACTGAGCAGTTCTTC
CDR3aa: CASSPDETEQFF

d_gene: .
j_gene: TRBJ1-1
abundance: .
v_gene: TRBV6-5
CDR3nt: TGTGCCAGCAGTTACCCGGGACGAAGGAACACTGAAGCTTTCTTT
CDR3aa: CASSYPGRRNTEAFF

d_gene: TRBD1
j_gene: TRBJ1-1
abundance: .
v_gene: TRBV7-9
CDR3nt: TGTGCCAGCAGATATTCGACAGGGACGAACACTGAAGCTTTCTTT
CDR3aa: CASRYSTGTNTEAFF

d_gene: .
j_gene: TRBJ1-4
abundance: .
v_gene: TRBV11-2
CDR3nt: TGTGCCAGTAGGGACATTGAAAAACTGTTTTTT
CDR3aa: CASRDIEKLFF

d_gene: TRBD2
j_gene: TRBJ2-3
abundance: .
v_gene: TRBV2
CDR3nt: TGTGCCAGCAGTGAAAGGGGACTAGCGGGGGGGAGCACAGATACGCAGTATTTT
CDR3aa: CASSERGLAGGSTDTQYF

d_gene: TRBD1
j_gene: TRBJ1-4
abundance: .
v_gene: TRBV11-3
CDR3nt: TGTGCCAGCAGCTCAGGGACAGGGTATGAAAAACTGTTTTTT
CDR3aa: CASSSGTGYEKLFF

d_gene: TRBD2
j_gene: TRBJ2-3
abundance: .
v_gene: TRBV29-1
CDR3nt: TGCAGCGTTGGCACCCCTGTTGGACTAGCGGGAGTAGGAGGCACAGATACGCAGTATTTT
CDR3aa: CSVGTPVGLAGVGGTDTQYF

d_gene: .
j_gene: TRBJ1-2
abundance: once
v_gene: TRBV5-6
CDR3nt: TGTGCCAGCAGCTTGGATCTGGGGACGGACTATGGCTACACCTTC
CDR3aa: CASSLDLGTDYGYTF

d_gene: .
j_gene: TRBJ1-1
abundance: .
v_gene: TRBV6-5
CDR3nt: TGTGCCAGCAGTTGGTTCGGTTTAGGAGGCACTGAAGCTTTCTTT
CDR3aa: CASSWFGLGGTEAFF

d_gene: .
j_gene: TRBJ2-2
abundance: .
v_gene: TRBV5-6
CDR3nt: TGTGCCAGCAGCTTGAACACCGGGGAGCTGTTTTTT
CDR3aa: CASSLNTGELFF

d_gene: TRBD1
j_gene: TRBJ2-7
abundance: once
v_gene: TRBV18
CDR3nt: TGTGCCAGCTCACCACCTGGGGGACAGGCTAAGTCCTACGAGCAGTACTTC
CDR3aa: CASSPPGGQAKSYEQYF

d_gene: .
j_gene: TRBJ1-5
abundance: .
v_gene: TRBV6-4
CDR3nt: TGTGCCAGCAGTGACGGTTGCTACTTAGCGCCCCAGCATTTT
CDR3aa: CASSDGCYLAPQHF

d_gene: TRBD1
j_gene: TRBJ1-3
abundance: .
v_gene: TRBV7-2
CDR3nt: TGTGCCAGCAGCGGGAAGGGGGCATATGGAAACACCATATATTTT
CDR3aa: CASSGKGAYGNTIYF

d_gene: .
j_gene: TRBJ2-3
abundance: .
v_gene: TRBV2
CDR3nt: TGTGCCAGCAGGTGGAGTCGGAGTCCTACAGATACGCAGTATTTT
CDR3aa: CASRWSRSPTDTQYF

d_gene: TRBD1
j_gene: TRBJ2-2
abundance: once
v_gene: TRBV5-5
CDR3nt: TGTGCCAGCAGCCAACAGGGGAGTTCGGGGCACACCGGGGAGCTGTTTTTT
CDR3aa: CASSQQGSSGHTGELFF

d_gene: .
j_gene: TRBJ1-4
abundance: .
v_gene: TRBV4-2
CDR3nt: TGTGCCAGCAGCCAACTAAGGACAGATAATGAAAAACTGTTTTTT
CDR3aa: CASSQLRTDNEKLFF

d_gene: TRBD2
j_gene: TRBJ2-1
abundance: .
v_gene: TRBV5-6
CDR3nt: TGTGCCAGCAGCCTCCATATTCGGGAGGGCTGGTACAATGAGCAGTTCTTC
CDR3aa: CASSLHIREGWYNEQFF

d_gene: .
j_gene: TRBJ1-6
abundance: .
v_gene: TRBV19
CDR3nt: TGTGCCAGTAGTATCGCCCTCCTCGATTCACCCCTCCACTTT
CDR3aa: CASSIALLDSPLHF

d_gene: TRBD1
j_gene: TRBJ1-3
abundance: .
v_gene: TRBV28
CDR3nt: TGTGCCAGCAGACAAGGACAGGGTCGAAACACCATATATTTT
CDR3aa: CASRQGQGRNTIYF

d_gene: .
j_gene: TRBJ2-1
abundance: .
v_gene: TRBV7-6
CDR3nt: TGTGCCAGCAGCCTAACGACCAGGGGATCCTACAATGAGCAGTTCTTC
CDR3aa: CASSLTTRGSYNEQFF

d_gene: TRBD1
j_gene: TRBJ2-1
abundance: once
v_gene: TRBV7-9
CDR3nt: TGTGCCAGCAGCTGGGACAGGGTCTACAATGAGCAGTTCTTC
CDR3aa: CASSWDRVYNEQFF

d_gene: .
j_gene: TRBJ1-1
abundance: .
v_gene: TRBV15
CDR3nt: TGTGCCACCAGCAGAAGTACCGGGCCCTCGAACACTGAAGCTTTCTTT
CDR3aa: CATSRSTGPSNTEAFF

d_gene: TRBD2
j_gene: TRBJ2-1
abundance: .
v_gene: TRBV19
CDR3nt: TGTGCCAGTAGGCGGGAGAGCTCCTACAATGAGCAGTTCTTC
CDR3aa: CASRRESSYNEQFF